These 32 T cell receptor beta chains came from one sample sequenced in a study of blood T cell repertoires in COVID-19. Method: immunoSEQ multiplex PCR; TCRdb's copy keeps in-frame clones and lacks some. The data hold roughly 290,000 clones, with over 75% observed a single time. What was sequenced was PBMCs or T cells enriched from blood (not recorded which). The receptor set was obtained from a man younger than 40 who had recovered from COVID-19.

This clone was observed a few times. The V and J genes are TRBV12-3 or TRBV12-4 and TRBJ2-5; D may be TRBD1 (7 bases). Trimming shortened V by 5 bases and J by 5 bases, and 12 bases separated the two germline ends. The CDR3 totals 13 residues. CDR3 bases: TGTGCCAGCAGTCGGGACAGCGGGGAGACCCAGTACTTC. Residues: CASSRDSGETQYF.

The chain has TRBV5-1 and TRBJ1-1; possibly TRBD1 for D (5 bases). Deletions cut 1 base from V and 1 base from J, with 11 bases between. CDR1 is SGHRS and CDR2 is YFSETQ in the germline V gene. The CDR3 spans 15 residues. The DNA for the CDR3 is TGCGCCAGCAGCTTGTCCGGACACCCGAACACTGAAGCTTTCTTT. Translating it yields CASSLSGHPNTEAFF.

This rearrangement joins TRBV27 to TRBJ2-1; TRBD1 is a possible D gene (6 bases). V lost 8 bases and J 7 bases, leaving 24 bases between the germline ends. CDR1 MNHEY and CDR2 SMNVEV come from the germline V gene (reference sequence). The CDR3 totals 16 residues. CDR3 residues: CASGRIPTGIVNEQFF. The CDR3 DNA reads as TGTGCCAGCGGACGAATACCTACAGGGATTGTTAATGAGCAGTTCTTC.

The chain carries TRBV4-1 and TRBJ1-1, with TRBD1 matching 7 bases. The CDR3 loop spans 19 amino acids. Looked up from germline, CDR1 is MGHRA and CDR2 is YSYEKL. The trim removed 2 bases at V and 3 bases at J, leaving 18 bases unmatched. The CDR3 DNA sequence: TGCGCCAGCAGCCAATTAAGAGGGGACAGCGAAGATGTTTACACTGAAGCTTTCTTT. Translating gives CASSQLRGDSEDVYTEAFF.

The chain links TRBV30 to TRBJ1-1; D may be TRBD1 (5 bases). Deletions cut 5 bases from V and 3 bases from J, with 16 bases between. The CDR3 length is 14 residues. The germline gives CDR1 GTSNPN, CDR2 SVGIG (reference sequence). Here the CDR3 DNA reads TGTGCCTGGGGTAGGGGCGCGTTGTACACTGAAGCTTTCTTT. Translating gives CAWGRGALYTEAFF.

The rearrangement uses TRBV6-5 and TRBJ1-4; maybe TRBD1 (5 bases). This CDR3 has 15 amino acids. From germline, CDR1 is MNHEY and CDR2 SVGAGI. V was clipped by 8 bases and J by 7 bases, with 20 bases between them. The CDR3 DNA reads as TGTGCCAGCCAACGACAGTTCTCCTTTATTGAAAAACTGTTTTTT. This encodes CASQRQFSFIEKLFF.

This sequence joins TRBV4-3 and TRBJ2-1, with 9 bases that match TRBD1. This CDR3 region has 16 residues. V was clipped by 0 bases and J by 8 bases; unmatched bases: 8. Germline V gives CDR1 LGHNA, CDR2 YSLEER. The CDR3 DNA sequence: TGCGCCAGCAGCCAAGATATGACAGGGGGAAGGTATGAGCAGTTCTTC. Translated: CASSQDMTGGRYEQFF.

The CDR3 is CASSQSPTDTQYF. The CDR3 DNA is TGTGCCAGCAGCCAATCCCCAACAGATACGCAGTATTTT. The genes are TRBV9 and TRBJ2-3; D is ambiguous. The CDR3 has 13 residues. The germline CDR1 and CDR2 sequences are SGDLS and YYNGEE. The V end lost 4 bases, the J end lost 3 bases, and 9 bases lay between the germline ends.

The V gene is TRBV6-6, the J gene TRBJ2-7; 7 bases fit TRBD2. There are 14 residues in the CDR3. Germline trimming cut 7 bases from V and 4 bases from J; bases unmatched to any gene: 10. Germline CDR1 reads MNHNY; CDR2 reads SVGAGI (reference sequence). CDR3 bases: TGTGCCAGCACACCAAGGGACTACAGATACGAGCAGTACTTC. Translation gives CASTPRDYRYEQYF.

This chain joins TRBV6-5 and TRBJ1-1; possibly TRBD1 for D (5 bases). CDR1 is MNHEY, CDR2 SVGAGI, per germline. The CDR3 totals 13 residues. Trimming shortened V by 3 bases and J by 3 bases, and 8 bases separated the two germline ends. The CDR3 DNA reads as TGTGCCAGCAGTTATGGGGACTACACTGAAGCTTTCTTT. As protein: CASSYGDYTEAFF.

The chain has TRBV7-9 and TRBJ1-5; no clear D. Trimming removed 3 bases at V and 7 bases at J, with 10 bases between. Looked up from germline, CDR1 is SEHNR and CDR2 is FQNEAQ (reference sequence). The CDR3 totals 13 residues. The CDR3 sequence is CASSFPPGQPQHF. The CDR3 DNA follows: TGTGCCAGCAGCTTTCCCCCCGGGCAGCCCCAGCATTTT.

The table lists this clone with many counts. The gene calls are TRBV7-9 and TRBJ1-6, with D unclear. CDR3 length: 14 amino acids. With 1 base removed from V and 4 bases from J, the gap between germline ends came to 5 bases. The germline gives CDR1 SEHNR, CDR2 FQNEAQ (reference sequence). Here the CDR3 reads CASSLEQYNSPLHF. DNA for the CDR3: TGTGCCAGCAGCTTAGAACAGTATAATTCACCCCTCCACTTT. Together with reference TRBV7-9 and TRBJ1-6, the CDR3 gives the full variable domain: DTGVSQNPRHKITKRGQNVTFRCDPISEHNRLYWYRQTLGQGPEFLTYFQNEAQLEKSRLLSDRFSAERPKGSFSTLEIQRTEQGDSAMYLCASSLEQYNSPLHFGNGTRLTVT.

This chain joins TRBV30 and TRBJ2-1; TRBD2 agrees at 9 bases. The CDR3 has 15 amino acids. Trimming removed 0 bases from V and 9 bases from J; junction bases left unmatched: 9. Looked up from germline, CDR1 is GTSNPN and CDR2 is SVGIG (reference sequence). CDR3 residues: CAWSVRGLAGVEQFF. The CDR3, as DNA: TGTGCCTGGAGTGTACGTGGATTAGCGGGGGTTGAGCAGTTCTTC.

A few counts support this clone. This rearrangement joins TRBV28 to TRBJ1-2; the match to TRBD1 covers 8 bases. The CDR3 runs to 12 residues. Germline V gene lookup returns CDR1 MDHEN and CDR2 SYDVKM. Trimming at V came to 8 bases and at J to 8 bases, leaving 7 bases not matched to a gene. CDR3 protein: CASGQGEGGYTF. DNA for the CDR3: TGTGCCAGCGGACAGGGTGAAGGGGGCTACACCTTC.

The rearrangement joins TRBV11-2 to TRBJ1-2; D gene ambiguous. The V end was cut by 4 bases, the J end by 6 bases, with 18 bases between. Germline CDR1 SGHAT, CDR2 FQNNGV. The length of the CDR3 is 15 residues. The CDR3 nucleotides are TGTGCCAGCAGCTCTTCTCCGGGTCAGCATGATGGCTACACCTTC. This gives the protein CASSSSPGQHDGYTF.

The J gene is TRBJ1-5, the V gene TRBV7-8; D is unresolved. The CDR3 has 16 residues. V was clipped by 5 bases and J by 3 bases, with 17 bases between them. In germline, CDR1 is SGHVS, CDR2 FQNEAQ. The CDR3: CASSRMGPENNQPQHF. As DNA, the CDR3 is TGTGCCAGCAGCCGAATGGGTCCGGAGAACAATCAGCCCCAGCATTTT.

V gene TRBV2 combines with J gene TRBJ2-7; D possibly corresponds to TRBD1 (6 bases). Per the germline V gene, CDR1 is SNHLY and CDR2 is FYNNEI. The germline V and J ends were trimmed by 3 bases and 0 bases, with 21 bases remaining between them. The CDR3 is made up of 18 amino acids. The CDR3 spells CASSDLVYGTPSSYEQYF. For the CDR3, the DNA is TGTGCCAGCAGTGATTTGGTATATGGGACACCAAGCTCCTACGAGCAGTACTTC. Filled out from reference TRBV2 and TRBJ2-7, the complete variable domain reads EPEVTQTPSHQVTQMGQEVILRCVPISNHLYFYWYRQILGQKVEFLVSFYNNEISEKSEIFDDQFSVERPDGSNFTLKIRSTKLEDSAMYFCASSDLVYGTPSSYEQYFGPGTRLTVT.

This chain links TRBV3-1 (or the pseudogene TRBV3-2) with TRBJ1-1; D might be TRBD1 (6 bases). Germline V lookup: CDR1 LGHDT, CDR2 YNNKEL (reference sequence). The CDR3 length is 16 residues. The V end was cut by 0 bases, the J end by 6 bases, with 17 bases between. The CDR3 here is CASSQDYQGRVSEAFF. The CDR3 DNA reads as TGTGCCAGCAGCCAAGATTACCAGGGGCGAGTTTCTGAAGCTTTCTTT.

This chain links TRBV12-3 or TRBV12-4 with TRBJ1-5; D ambiguous. The V and J ends lost 7 bases and 7 bases respectively, with 11 bases between them. The length of the CDR3 is 12 residues. CDR3 nucleotides: TGTGCCAGCACCTCCAATCAGCAGCCCCAGCATTTT. It is translated as CASTSNQQPQHF.

The V gene is TRBV9, the J gene TRBJ1-3, with TRBD1 identical over 10 bases. After removal of 3 bases from V and 4 bases from J, the junction contained 4 bases not matched to a gene. CDR3 size: 15 residues. Germline V gene lookup returns CDR1 SGDLS and CDR2 YYNGEE. In DNA, the CDR3 is TGTGCCAGCAGCGAGGGACAGGGGCTCGGAAACACCATATATTTT. Protein product: CASSEGQGLGNTIYF.

The chain links TRBV7-9 to TRBJ1-3; no reliable D call. The germline V and J ends were trimmed by 4 bases and 1 base, with 8 bases remaining between them. Germline V gene data show CDR1 as SEHNR and CDR2 as FQNEAQ (reference sequence). This CDR3 has 14 amino acids. CDR3 in DNA: TGTGCCAGCAGCTCCCGGTGGTCTGGAAACACCATATATTTT. Translation gives CASSSRWSGNTIYF.

The V and J genes are TRBV5-1 and TRBJ1-4, with TRBD1 as a possible D gene (6 bases). Trimming cost V 4 bases and J 7 bases, with 14 bases left between them. The CDR3 is 14 residues long. Germline CDR1 SGHRS, CDR2 YFSETQ. The CDR3 nucleotides read TGCGCCAGCAGCCCTGAAGGGGGGGGTGAAAAACTGTTTTTT. Translating gives CASSPEGGGEKLFF.

The rearrangement joins TRBV4-1 to TRBJ1-1; TRBD1 agrees at 9 bases. CDR1 and CDR2 from the germline V gene are MGHRA and YSYEKL. The V segment lost 1 base and the J segment 11 bases; nucleotides outside the gene matches: 14. There are 16 residues in the CDR3. CDR3 in DNA: TGCGCCAGCAGCCAAGTGTTTGGACAGGGGCGTAGCGGGGCTTTCTTT. This encodes CASSQVFGQGRSGAFF.

The chain is built from TRBV6-5 and TRBJ1-4; 7 bases are a match to TRBD1. The CDR3 is 15 residues long. The germline CDR1 and CDR2 sequences are MNHEY and SVGAGI. V gave up 5 bases and J gave up 7 bases; unmatched junction bases: 10. The DNA of the CDR3 is TGTGCCAGCAGTCAATCCCGGGACAGATTTGAAAAACTGTTTTTT. Translation gives CASSQSRDRFEKLFF.

The CDR3, as DNA: TGTGCCACTCGGCCAGGGGGGCAGCCCCAGCATTTT. Amino acid sequence: CATRPGGQPQHF. V gene TRBV19 combines with J gene TRBJ1-5; 7 nucleotides agree with TRBD1. The CDR3 sequence is 12 residues long. V gave up 10 bases and J gave up 7 bases; unmatched junction bases: 7. Germline CDR1 is LNHDA and CDR2 is SQIVND (reference sequence).

The V and J genes are TRBV30 and TRBJ1-2; 11 nucleotides agree with TRBD1. Germline values: CDR1 GTSNPN, CDR2 SVGIG (reference sequence). V shed 4 bases and J 8 bases; nucleotides not matched to a gene: 9. The CDR3 contains 14 residues. Here the CDR3 DNA reads TGTGCCTGGAATGAAGGACAGGGGGCATGGGGCTACACCTTC. It encodes CAWNEGQGAWGYTF.

There are a few counts of this clone. V gene TRBV5-1 combines with J gene TRBJ1-1; D gene unclear. Germline V gene sequence: CDR1 SGHRS, CDR2 YFSETQ. The CDR3 loop spans 12 amino acids. Deletions cut 3 bases from V and 6 bases from J, with 9 bases between. CDR3: CASSYPDSEAFF. CDR3 DNA sequence: TGCGCCAGCAGCTACCCTGACTCTGAAGCTTTCTTT. Looking up the rest from reference TRBV5-1 and TRBJ1-1 gives the full variable domain: KAGVTQTPRYLIKTRGQQVTLSCSPISGHRSVSWYQQTPGQGLQFLFEYFSETQRNKGNFPGRFSGRQFSNSRSEMNVSTLELGDSALYLCASSYPDSEAFFGQGTRLTVV.

V usage is TRBV4-1 and J usage is TRBJ2-2; D ambiguous. V was clipped by 0 bases and J by 5 bases, with 10 bases between them. CDR1 is MGHRA, CDR2 YSYEKL, per germline. This CDR3 comprises 15 residues. DNA for the CDR3: TGCGCCAGCAGCCAAGATGGCCTAGTAACCGGGGAGCTGTTTTTT. Translated, it gives CASSQDGLVTGELFF.

This chain joins TRBV11-2 and TRBJ2-1; 9 nucleotides align to TRBD1. CDR1 is SGHAT and CDR2 is FQNNGV in the germline V gene. V shed 5 bases, J shed 6 bases, and the junction held 8 bases outside the gene matches. CDR3 length equals 15 residues. CDR3 sequence: CASSPIRGQGNEQFF. The CDR3, as DNA: TGTGCCAGCAGCCCCATACGGGGACAGGGCAATGAGCAGTTCTTC.

The chain links TRBV7-8 to TRBJ2-7, with TRBD2 matching 7 bases. Looked up from germline, CDR1 is SGHVS and CDR2 is FQNEAQ. This CDR3 comprises 15 residues. V gave up 1 base and J gave up 2 bases; unmatched junction bases: 5. CDR3 loop: CASSLEASGTYEQYF. The CDR3 nucleotides read TGTGCCAGCAGCTTAGAGGCTAGCGGTACCTACGAGCAGTACTTC.

V and J are TRBV2 and TRBJ2-7; TRBD1 matches 7 bases. This CDR3 contains 15 residues. V gave up 5 bases and J gave up 3 bases; unmatched junction bases: 10. Per germline, CDR1 SNHLY and CDR2 FYNNEI. This CDR3 is CASSRATGTVYEQYF. The CDR3 DNA follows: TGTGCCAGCAGTAGGGCGACAGGGACGGTCTACGAGCAGTACTTC.

The chain joins TRBV7-3 to TRBJ2-1; the match to TRBD2 covers 9 bases. The V gene's germline CDR1 is SGHTA and CDR2 FQGTGA. The CDR3 is 15 residues long. V lost 5 bases to trimming and J lost 8 bases; unmatched junction nucleotides: 10. DNA for the CDR3: TGTGCCAGCAGCCTGAGCGGGGGGCCCGTCTATGAGCAGTTCTTC. Protein sequence: CASSLSGGPVYEQFF.